What follows are 26 T cell receptor beta chains derived from one specimen sequenced in a study of cytomegalovirus exposure and HLA in healthy donors. Both 60 Vbeta primers and 13 Jbeta primers went into the PCR. Method: immunoSEQ multiplex PCR; TCRdb's copy keeps in-frame clones and lacks some. The profile covers 130,000 to 150,000 clones, with roughly 66% appearing a single time and roughly 1.7% taken by the ten largest. Sample: PBMCs. The receptors originated from a woman younger than 35 in good health and CMV-seronegative.

This chain uses TRBV10-3 with TRBJ2-2; unclear D gene. The germline V gene has CDR1 ENHRY and CDR2 SYGVKD. Trimming shortened V by 3 bases and J by 3 bases, and 11 bases separated the two germline ends. This CDR3 region has 15 residues. The CDR3 DNA sequence: TGTGCCATCAGTGATTCTCAGACTTACACCGGGGAGCTGTTTTTT. It translates to CAISDSQTYTGELFF.

The chain links TRBV5-4 to TRBJ1-3; 11 bases map to TRBD1. Trimming took 0 bases from V and 8 from J; bases not matched to a gene: 4. Germline CDR1 is SGHNT and CDR2 is YYREEE (reference sequence). The CDR3 runs 15 residues. The CDR3 bases are TGTGCCAGCAGCTTGGGGACAGGGGGCAGCGACACCATATATTTT. Its translation: CASSLGTGGSDTIYF.

At least ten counts were recorded for this clone. The chain combines TRBV10-3 with TRBJ1-5; D is unclear. V lost 0 bases, J lost 0 bases, and 6 bases lay in between. The CDR3 is made up of 15 amino acids. The germline gives CDR1 ENHRY, CDR2 SYGVKD. The CDR3 coding sequence is TGTGCCATCAGTGAGTCGCAGAATAGCAATCAGCCCCAGCATTTT. Protein: CAISESQNSNQPQHF.

This clone was observed a handful of times. The CDR3 DNA follows: TGTGCCATCAGTGAGAGAGAAAGCTCCTACAATGAGCAGTTCTTC. Protein sequence: CAISERESSYNEQFF. The chain links TRBV10-3 to TRBJ2-1, with no clear D. The CDR3 loop spans 15 amino acids. Per the germline V gene, CDR1 is ENHRY and CDR2 is SYGVKD. V shed 2 bases and J shed 0 bases, with 8 bases lying between them.

The rearrangement links TRBV11-2 to TRBJ1-3; D gene uncertain. The V end lost 5 bases, the J end lost 0 bases, and 14 bases lay between the germline ends. CDR3 length: 16 amino acids. Per germline, CDR1 SGHAT and CDR2 FQNNGV. The CDR3 protein is CASSHPGNSSGNTIYF. The DNA for the CDR3 is TGTGCCAGCAGCCACCCCGGGAATAGCTCTGGAAACACCATATATTTT.

This clone was observed a single time. This chain connects TRBV7-2 to TRBJ1-2; 8 bases map to TRBD1. V dropped 3 bases and J dropped 7; count of bases not matched to a gene: 13. This CDR3 spans 16 amino acids. Looked up from germline, CDR1 is SGHTA and CDR2 is FQGNSA. CDR3 region: CASSLDPQGGIAGYTF. The DNA of the CDR3 is TGTGCCAGCAGCTTGGACCCACAGGGGGGGATTGCTGGCTACACCTTC.

This chain joins TRBV6-6 and TRBJ2-3, with 8 bases fitting TRBD2. The CDR3 sequence is 13 residues long. Germline CDR1 is MNHNY and CDR2 is SVGAGI (reference sequence). J gave up 9 bases and V 0 bases, and 2 bases lay outside the gene matches. The CDR3 DNA follows: TGTGCCAGCAGTTACTCGTCGGGGGGGACGCAGTATTTT. Translated: CASSYSSGGTQYF.

The chain uses TRBV4-3 and TRBJ2-5; the match to TRBD1 covers 7 bases. The J call may be faulty, since TRBJ2-7 better matches the DNA end. The germline gives CDR1 LGHNA, CDR2 YSLEER. The length of the CDR3 is 17 residues. The CDR3 reads CASSQDIARDSPYEQYF. The DNA of the CDR3 is TGCGCCAGCAGCCAAGATATCGCCCGGGACAGCCCCTACGAGCAGTACTTC.

The chain carries TRBV7-9 and TRBJ2-5, with 8 bases fitting TRBD2. V dropped 1 base and J dropped 5; count of bases not matched to a gene: 9. Looked up from germline, CDR1 is SEHNR and CDR2 is FQNEAQ (reference sequence). The CDR3 has 16 residues. DNA for the CDR3: TGTGCCAGCAGCTTAGTGGGACGGGAGGGCCAGGAGACCCAGTACTTC. It is translated as CASSLVGREGQETQYF.

The chain is built from TRBV7-8 and TRBJ2-7; TRBD2 matches 9 bases. The CDR3 runs to 15 residues. Germline loops: CDR1 SGHVS, CDR2 FQNEAQ. V was clipped by 2 bases and J by 2 bases; unmatched bases: 4. As DNA, the CDR3 is TGTGCCAGCAGCTTAATGACTAGCGGAACCTACGAGCAGTACTTC. Protein: CASSLMTSGTYEQYF.

The chain recombines TRBV29-1 with TRBJ1-2, with D possibly TRBD1 on 5 matching bases. Germline V gene lookup returns CDR1 SQVTM and CDR2 ANQGSEA. The V end was cut by 3 bases, the J end by 4 bases, with 15 bases between. The CDR3 has 14 residues. The CDR3 nucleotides read TGCAGCGTTGATCACCAGGGAACTCGCTATGGCTACACCTTC. It codes for CSVDHQGTRYGYTF.

The chain combines TRBV7-8 with TRBJ2-1, with D possibly being TRBD2 (5 bases). CDR1 SGHVS and CDR2 FQNEAQ come from the germline V gene. With 6 bases removed from V and 11 bases from J, the gap between germline ends came to 14 bases. The CDR3 is made up of 12 amino acids. The CDR3 DNA is TGTGCCAGCAGACCACTAGAGACGAAGCAGTTCTTC. Its translation: CASRPLETKQFF.

This clone was seen a handful of times. The chain employs TRBV19 and TRBJ2-2; D unresolved. This CDR3 contains 16 residues. Looked up from germline, CDR1 is LNHDA and CDR2 is SQIVND (reference sequence). Trimming removed 2 bases at V and 2 bases at J, with 12 bases between. The CDR3 protein is CASSIYRDLNTGELFF. CDR3 DNA: TGTGCCAGTAGTATATACCGAGATCTTAACACCGGGGAGCTGTTTTTT.

The chain couples TRBV18 to TRBJ2-3; 8 bases are a match to TRBD2. There are 17 residues in the CDR3. Germline lookup yields CDR1 KGHSH and CDR2 LQKENI. The V segment lost 2 bases and the J segment 2 bases; nucleotides outside the gene matches: 9. CDR3 residues: CASSPIKAGGSTDTQYF. As DNA, the CDR3 is TGTGCCAGCTCACCAATCAAGGCGGGAGGCTCCACAGATACGCAGTATTTT.

The chain employs TRBV4-2 and TRBJ2-7; D gene uncertain. V lost 0 bases and J lost 4, with 13 bases in between. Germline V gene data show CDR1 as LGHNA and CDR2 as YNFKEQ. The CDR3 loop spans 15 amino acids. The CDR3 is CASSQEVPTWYEQYF. CDR3 nucleotide sequence: TGTGCCAGCAGCCAAGAAGTCCCCACTTGGTACGAGCAGTACTTC.

This clone was detected only once. V gene TRBV11-3 combines with J gene TRBJ2-3, with TRBD2 matching over 9 bases. Per the germline V gene, CDR1 is SGHNT and CDR2 is YENEEA. The CDR3 runs to 19 residues. With V trimmed by 7 bases and J by 6 bases, 23 bases remained unmatched. The CDR3 coding sequence is TGTGCCAGCACCCCCGTCGGGGGTAGCGGGGGCCCCACCCCGGATACGCAGTATTTT. It yields the protein CASTPVGGSGGPTPDTQYF.

This clone has a handful of counts. This chain joins TRBV28 and TRBJ1-4; 9 positions match TRBD1. Germline trimming cut 2 bases from V and 0 bases from J; bases unmatched to any gene: 10. The CDR3 has 19 residues. The germline V gene encodes CDR1 MDHEN and CDR2 SYDVKM. The CDR3 sequence is CASSLTNLQGAATNEKLFF. The CDR3 nucleotides read TGTGCCAGCAGTTTAACGAACCTACAGGGGGCCGCAACTAATGAAAAACTGTTTTTT.

V gene TRBV6-6 combines with J gene TRBJ1-5, with a weak D call TRBD1 (6 bases). V lost 0 bases to trimming and J lost 8 bases, with 14 bases between them. CDR1 and CDR2 (germline): MNHNY, SVGAGI (reference sequence). The CDR3 has 15 amino acids. The CDR3 here is CASSYSTGLGEPQHF. The CDR3 DNA follows: TGTGCCAGCAGTTACTCCACAGGGTTAGGTGAGCCCCAGCATTTT.

This clone was picked up a small number of times. Sequence at one end of the junction differs from germline and may be a read error. The V gene is TRBV4-2, the J gene TRBJ2-3; 7 nucleotides align to TRBD2. CDR1 LGHNA and CDR2 YNFKEQ come from the germline V gene. The CDR3 spans 13 residues. DNA of the CDR3: TGTGCCAGCAGCCAACCCGCCAGGGAGGGGCGTTCTTTT. It yields the protein CASSQPAREGRSF.

V gene TRBV6-5 combines with J gene TRBJ2-1; 7 bases fit TRBD1. This CDR3 is 15 amino acids long. CDR1 MNHEY and CDR2 SVGAGI come from the germline V gene. With 6 bases clipped from V and 7 bases from J, the junction kept 12 bases outside the gene matches. CDR3 DNA sequence: TGTGCCAGCAGGCTTAGCGAGACAGGGTGGAATGAGCAGTTCTTC. Its protein product is CASRLSETGWNEQFF.

The chain has TRBV11-3 and TRBJ2-1; 8 positions match TRBD2. CDR1 and CDR2 from the germline V gene are SGHNT and YENEEA. This CDR3 has 18 residues. Unmatched junction bases numbered 14, after V lost 4 bases and J lost 3 bases. The CDR3 region is CASSSKLAAATIYNEQFF. The DNA for the CDR3 is TGTGCCAGCAGCTCGAAACTAGCGGCGGCGACGATCTACAATGAGCAGTTCTTC.

This rearrangement joins TRBV4-1 to TRBJ2-3; TRBD2 agrees at 12 bases. The CDR3 loop spans 17 amino acids. The V segment lost 4 bases and the J segment 6 bases; nucleotides outside the gene matches: 11. Germline CDR1 and CDR2: MGHRA and YSYEKL. Here the CDR3 reads CASSPIRLAGVGDTQYF. DNA for the CDR3: TGCGCCAGCAGCCCGATTAGACTAGCGGGAGTCGGGGATACGCAGTATTTT.

This clone has only a few counts. CDR3 nucleotides: TGTGCCAGCAGCCCTAGGGGACAGGGGGCCAGGAGCTCCTACAATGAGCAGTTCTTC. It translates to CASSPRGQGARSSYNEQFF. The rearrangement links TRBV9 to TRBJ2-1, with 12 bases lining up with TRBD1. Germline CDR1 reads SGDLS; CDR2 reads YYNGEE. The CDR3 has 19 amino acids. Losses at the gene ends were 4 bases for V and 0 bases for J; bases not matched to a gene: 11.

The V gene is TRBV4-1, the J gene TRBJ2-7, with D hard to call. This CDR3 is 15 amino acids long. CDR1 is MGHRA, CDR2 YSYEKL, per germline. V was pared by 1 base and J by 0 bases, with 10 bases between. In nucleotides, the CDR3 is TGCGCCAGCAGCCAAGGACTGAGCAGCTCCTACGAGCAGTACTTC. The encoded protein is CASSQGLSSSYEQYF.

The chain links TRBV5-1 to TRBJ2-1; the D gene is possibly TRBD2 (6 bases). Trimming removed 0 bases from V and 0 bases from J, with 10 bases in between. Germline V gives CDR1 SGHRS, CDR2 YFSETQ. The CDR3 has 16 amino acids. The DNA for the CDR3 is TGCGCCAGCAGCTTGGGAGCCGGGAGCTCCTACAATGAGCAGTTCTTC. Protein sequence: CASSLGAGSSYNEQFF.

The V and J genes are TRBV15 and TRBJ1-5; TRBD1 is a possible D gene (6 bases). The length of the CDR3 is 16 residues. V shed 2 bases and J shed 0 bases, with 11 bases lying between them. Germline V gives CDR1 LNHNV, CDR2 YYDKDF (reference sequence). The CDR3 region has the DNA TGTGCCACCAGCAGAACTACAGGGACTAGCAATCAGCCCCAGCATTTT. Protein: CATSRTTGTSNQPQHF.